These 11 T cell receptor beta chains share one sample of origin, sequenced in a study of blood T cell repertoires in COVID-19. Using immunoSEQ multiplex PCR, the repertoire was profiled, and TCRdb retains in-frame clones only, with some absent. The sample shows about 170,000 clones, around 86% of them seen only once. The sequenced material came from peripheral blood. The receptors were sampled from a man aged 65 to 79 with acute or convalescent COVID-19.

Only one count was recorded for this clone. The V gene is TRBV9, the J gene TRBJ2-7; TRBD1 aligns across 8 bases. CDR3 length: 15 amino acids. Germline V gene data show CDR1 as SGDLS and CDR2 as YYNGEE. V shed 3 bases and J 2 bases; nucleotides not matched to a gene: 7. CDR3: CASSDPGTGTYEQYF. The CDR3 nucleotides read TGTGCCAGCAGCGACCCCGGGACAGGCACCTACGAGCAGTACTTC.

The V call is TRBV7-8, the J call TRBJ1-2; D not certain. This CDR3 has 13 amino acids. Trimming removed 6 bases from V and 3 bases from J, with 11 bases in between. Germline V CDR1 and CDR2: SGHVS, FQNEAQ. The CDR3 DNA reads as TGTGCCAGCAGTTTTACAGCTGACTATGGCTACACCTTC. The encoded protein is CASSFTADYGYTF.

The chain uses TRBV4-1 and TRBJ1-1, with 11 bases identical to TRBD1. With 1 base clipped from V and 4 bases from J, the junction kept 2 bases outside the gene matches. The germline gives CDR1 MGHRA, CDR2 YSYEKL. This CDR3 comprises 15 residues. The CDR3 nucleotides are TGCGCCAGCAGCCAAGGGGACAGGGGGGGCACTGAAGCTTTCTTT. Protein: CASSQGDRGGTEAFF.

CDR3 DNA sequence: TGCGCCAGCAGCCAAACCGGACATTTTAACTATGGCTACACCTTC. Translation gives CASSQTGHFNYGYTF. The rearrangement joins TRBV4-3 to TRBJ1-2; possibly TRBD1 for D (5 bases). This CDR3 has 15 residues. Trimming took 2 bases from V and 1 from J, leaving 11 bases between them. Germline V lookup: CDR1 LGHNA, CDR2 YSLEER.

This chain uses TRBV24-1 with TRBJ1-1, with D unclear. V was cut by 4 bases and J by 2 bases, with 7 bases left in between. The CDR3 contains 13 residues. The germline CDR1 and CDR2 sequences are KGHDR and SFDVKD. The CDR3 reads CATSEGSNTEAFF. CDR3 coding DNA: TGTGCCACCAGTGAAGGGAGCAACACTGAAGCTTTCTTT.

V is TRBV5-1 and J is TRBJ1-1, with 7 bases fitting TRBD1. J gave up 8 bases and V 4 bases, and 8 bases lay outside the gene matches. CDR1 is SGHRS, CDR2 YFSETQ, per germline. This CDR3 has 13 amino acids. The CDR3 spells CASSGAPGQEAFF. CDR3 nucleotide sequence: TGCGCCAGCAGCGGGGCCCCGGGACAGGAAGCTTTCTTT.

The CDR3 loop is CAHSLGQSSYEQYF. CDR3 coding DNA: TGTGCCCACTCCTTGGGGCAAAGCTCCTACGAGCAGTACTTC. V usage is TRBV28 and J usage is TRBJ2-7; D might be TRBD1 (5 bases). The germline gives CDR1 MDHEN, CDR2 SYDVKM. Trimming removed 11 bases at V and 0 bases at J, with 17 bases between. This CDR3 spans 14 amino acids.

J is TRBJ2-7 and V is TRBV6-5, with TRBD1 matching 8 bases. The V gene's germline CDR1 is MNHEY and CDR2 SVGAGI. Trimming at V came to 5 bases and at J to 12 bases, leaving 6 bases not matched to a gene. The CDR3 runs 11 residues. The CDR3 DNA sequence: TGTGCCAGCAGTCAACAGGGGGTAAGGTACTTC. Translation: CASSQQGVRYF.

The chain has TRBV5-4 and TRBJ2-5; 7 nucleotides agree with TRBD1. This CDR3 has 14 residues. Looked up from germline, CDR1 is SGHNT and CDR2 is YYREEE (reference sequence). V shed 0 bases and J 5 bases; nucleotides not matched to a gene: 4. In DNA, the CDR3 is TGTGCCAGCAGCTTGGCCAGGGGGTTGGAGACCCAGTACTTC. Translating it yields CASSLARGLETQYF.

This clone was picked up a small number of times. The chain employs TRBV15 and TRBJ1-4; 10 bases are a match to TRBD1. V gave up 5 bases and J gave up 8 bases; unmatched junction bases: 5. The CDR3 runs to 14 residues. Germline-derived CDR1 and CDR2 are LNHNV and YYDKDF (reference sequence). DNA for the CDR3: TGTGCCACCAGCGGAAGACAGGGGGCGGAAAAACTGTTTTTT. Protein: CATSGRQGAEKLFF.

This clone was observed at least ten times. The chain combines TRBV20-1 with TRBJ2-4; D is unresolved. The length of the CDR3 is 10 residues. V lost 4 bases, J lost 7 bases, and 5 bases lay in between. CDR1 is DFQATT, CDR2 SNEGSKA, per germline (reference sequence). CDR3 sequence (DNA): TGCAGTGCTATGGAGAACATTCAGTACTTC. Residues: CSAMENIQYF.